The 2 T cell receptor beta chains listed next were all sequenced from one sample in a study of T cells in tuberculosis. Clones were sequenced by immunoSEQ multiplex PCR, and TCRdb holds only the in-frame ones, with some missing. Among tens of thousands of clones listed, just under 97% were seen once. The sample consisted of PBMCs. All receptors come from a donor aged 10-29 years with latent tuberculosis or without tuberculosis infection.

The chain joins TRBV2 to TRBJ1-5; TRBD1 aligns across 8 bases. This CDR3 spans 12 amino acids. Trimming cost V 8 bases and J 7 bases; bases outside gene matches: 4. Germline loops: CDR1 SNHLY, CDR2 FYNNEI. In DNA form, the CDR3 reads TGTGCCAGCTCCGACAGGGGACAGCCCCAGCATTTT. Translation: CASSDRGQPQHF.

CDR3 sequence reads: CASSRLAPNEQYF. In DNA form, the CDR3 reads TGTGCCAGCAGCCGCCTAGCACCCAACGAGCAGTACTTC. The chain employs TRBV27 and TRBJ2-7, with D maybe TRBD2 (5 bases). Deletions cut 6 bases from V and 5 bases from J, with 14 bases between. The CDR3 length is 13 residues. CDR1 is MNHEY and CDR2 is SMNVEV in the germline V gene (reference sequence).